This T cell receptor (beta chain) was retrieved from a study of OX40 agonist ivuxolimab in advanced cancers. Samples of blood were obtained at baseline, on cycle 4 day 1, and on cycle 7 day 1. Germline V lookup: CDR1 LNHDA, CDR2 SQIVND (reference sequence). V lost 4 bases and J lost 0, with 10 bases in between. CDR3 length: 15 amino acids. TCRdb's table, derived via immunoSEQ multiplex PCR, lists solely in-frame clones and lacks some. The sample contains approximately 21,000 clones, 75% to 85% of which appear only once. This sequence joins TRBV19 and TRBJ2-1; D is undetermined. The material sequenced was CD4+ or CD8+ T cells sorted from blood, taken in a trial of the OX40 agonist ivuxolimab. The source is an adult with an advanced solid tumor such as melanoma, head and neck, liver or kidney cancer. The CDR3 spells CASSTGPSSYNEQFF. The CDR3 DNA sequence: TGTGCCAGTAGTACCGGCCCGAGCTCCTACAATGAGCAGTTCTTC.